This T cell receptor (beta chain) derives from a study of T cell repertoires in cytomegalovirus infection. At the level of the study: Well-studied HLA-B-restricted epitopes and recently identified HLA-C-restricted epitopes of CMV were both used in the study. The public TCR beta signatures pointed to both CMV infection and matching HLA type.

The CDR3 totals 14 residues. Germline assignment: CDR1 SGHNT and CDR2 YYREEE (reference sequence). V lost 2 bases, J lost 7 bases, and 7 bases stayed unmatched. Study-wide results and caveats: HLA-C-restricted CMV-specific TCR beta clonotypes prevailed in the ex vivo response.

TCRdb analysed the reads with MiXCR anew, one entry per CDR3 protein. The table has some 590,000 distinct CDR3 sequences, almost 40% seen once; the top ten hold 48%. This clonotype was seen more than once but under ten times. Antigen specificity is unknown. This sequence originates from a human donor in good health (CMV status not recorded). Some clones in this sample may be carry-over from other donors' samples. The source was cultured PBMCs, collected from culture after CMV antigen stimulation. The genes are TRBV5-4 and TRBJ2-3, with TRBD1 matching 7 bases. DNA for the CDR3: TGTGCCAGCAGCTTACAGGGGAGTGGGAATACGCAGTATTTT. Translated, it gives CASSLQGSGNTQYF.